Sequencing of this TCR beta chain was carried out in a study of blood T cell repertoires in COVID-19. Overall study: Both acute and convalescent COVID-19 samples were obtained from the United States, Italy and Spain.

Sequenced by immunoSEQ multiplex PCR; TCRdb stores in-frame clones only, minus some. The repertoire holds approximately 300,000 clones, 87% seen once, with approximately 5.4% in the top ten. Recovered participants had two consecutive negative NP/OP PCR tests, healthcare professional clearance, or symptom resolution. The germline V gene encodes CDR1 SGHTA and CDR2 FQGTGA. Deletions cut 5 bases from V and 1 base from J, with 13 bases between. The CDR3 is made up of 15 amino acids. Sequenced sample: PBMCs or T cells enriched from blood (not recorded which). The TCR sequence derives from a woman in her twenties or thirties who had recovered from COVID-19. The genes are TRBV7-3 and TRBJ2-3; a weak D match, TRBD2 (6 bases). The CDR3 region is CASSRAGTRTDTQYF. The DNA of the CDR3 is TGTGCCAGCAGCCGTGCCGGGACTCGCACAGATACGCAGTATTTT.